The clone carrying this TCR beta chain was seen a single time. What it binds is not known. This entry is derived from a study of T cell responses to AZD1222 COVID-19 vaccine. Study-wide results and limits: Repertoires were collected only later (after the peak T cell response had occurred). Across spike, vaccine-associated CD4 TCRs were found, dominant at 160-218 and 743-854.

Pooled in the analysis were second doses at about 4 or about 12 weeks. V dropped 3 bases and J dropped 3 bases, with 11 bases sitting between them. This CDR3 contains 14 residues. Germline V gene lookup returns CDR1 MNHEY and CDR2 SMNVEV (reference sequence). The assay was immunoSEQ multiplex PCR, and TCRdb's table has in-frame clones only and misses some. The sample carries more than 150,000 clones, 90% to 95% recorded once. Sequencing was performed on peripheral blood, taken 28 days after the second AZD1222 dose. This receptor was taken from an adult who received the AZD1222 COVID-19 vaccine. The rearrangement uses TRBV27 and TRBJ1-1; the D is unclear. CDR3 protein: CASSLRQNYTEAFF. As DNA, the CDR3 is TGTGCCAGCAGTTTGCGGCAGAATTACACTGAAGCTTTCTTT.